The 10 T cell receptor beta chains listed next were all sequenced from one sample in a study of T cells in Graves' hyperthyroidism and ophthalmopathy. TCR beta CDR3 region amplification was performed from RNA transcripts. First-round RT-PCR targeting the TCR CDR3 was performed with the HTBI primer set. In TCRdb, the multiplex PCR reads were re-called with MiXCR into one record per CDR3 protein. The data hold a few hundred thousand distinct CDR3 sequences, with under 25% observed a single time. Sequences were obtained from blood. These receptors originate from a man aged 18 to 35 with Graves' hyperthyroidism.

The table lists this clonotype with a few counts. The chain links TRBV5-1 to TRBJ1-1; possibly TRBD1 for D (6 bases). V was shortened by 4 bases and J by 8 bases, with 18 bases between the two germline ends. The germline V gene encodes CDR1 SGHRS and CDR2 YFSETQ. CDR3 size: 14 residues. This CDR3 reads CASSLQGETGEAFF. CDR3 in DNA: TGCGCCAGCAGCCTCCAAGGGGAGACAGGAGAAGCTTTCTTT.

The sample holds many counts of this clonotype. The chain carries TRBV4-1 and TRBJ2-7, with D maybe TRBD1 (6 bases). Germline V gene data show CDR1 as MGHRA and CDR2 as YSYEKL. The CDR3 spans 15 residues. V shed 4 bases and J shed 4 bases, with 17 bases lying between them. CDR3 bases: TGCGCCAGCAGCCTCATAGGGGGAGCCCCTTACGAGCAGTACTTC. This codes for CASSLIGGAPYEQYF.

This clonotype has ten or more counts. CDR3 region: CASTSSRGRYF. As DNA, the CDR3 is TGTGCCAGCACCTCAAGCCGGGGACGTTACTTC. The V gene is TRBV28, the J gene TRBJ2-7, with D possibly called TRBD1 or TRBD2 (5 bases each). This CDR3 contains 11 residues. Trimming shortened V by 7 bases and J by 13 bases, and 17 bases separated the two germline ends. Germline V CDR1 and CDR2: MDHEN, SYDVKM.

This clonotype was detected ten times or more. The chain couples TRBV24-1 to TRBJ1-1; 7 bases are a match to TRBD1. CDR3 length equals 14 residues. V shed 3 bases and J 5 bases; nucleotides not matched to a gene: 5. Per germline, CDR1 KGHDR and CDR2 SFDVKD. The DNA for the CDR3 is TGTGCCACCAGTGATCCGGGACAGCCTACTGAAGCTTTCTTT. Its protein product is CATSDPGQPTEAFF.

This clonotype appeared many times. J is TRBJ1-3 and V is TRBV20-1; D gene unclear. Trimming pared 0 bases from V and 0 bases from J, leaving 6 bases between. The CDR3 is 14 amino acids. Germline V gene lookup returns CDR1 DFQATT and CDR2 SNEGSKA (reference sequence). CDR3 sequence (DNA): TGCAGTGCTAGAGATCTGCTCTCTGGAAACACCATATATTTT. Its translation: CSARDLLSGNTIYF.

This clonotype was seen ten or more times. The chain employs TRBV9 and TRBJ1-1; D not certain. Trimming pared 5 bases from V and 1 base from J, leaving 12 bases between. This CDR3 comprises 14 residues. Germline V CDR1 and CDR2: SGDLS, YYNGEE. The CDR3 reads CASSTGMPNTEAFF. The CDR3 DNA reads TGTGCCAGCAGTACCGGGATGCCGAACACTGAAGCTTTCTTT.

The table lists this clonotype with a few counts. The chain employs TRBV6-1 and TRBJ2-5, with no clear D. The CDR3 is 13 amino acids. Trimming removed 7 bases at V and 5 bases at J, with 14 bases between. In germline, CDR1 is MNHNS, CDR2 SASEGT. DNA of the CDR3: TGTGCCAGCAAACCCACACTGGAGGAGACCCAGTACTTC. It yields the protein CASKPTLEETQYF.

J is TRBJ1-6 and V is TRBV19, with D maybe TRBD1 (6 bases). This CDR3 contains 15 residues. The V gene lost 4 bases and the J gene lost 7 bases, with 14 bases spanning the gap. Germline CDR1 LNHDA, CDR2 SQIVND (reference sequence). CDR3 residues: CASSTLGAGNSPLHF. The CDR3 DNA sequence: TGTGCCAGTAGTACCCTGGGGGCCGGAAATTCACCCCTCCACTTT.

This clonotype was recorded many times. The chain uses TRBV28 and TRBJ1-5, with a possible D match to TRBD1 (5 bases). This CDR3 has 15 residues. The ends were cut back, 3 bases at V and 1 base at J, with 10 bases in the middle. Germline V lookup: CDR1 MDHEN, CDR2 SYDVKM. The CDR3 reads CASSFPQESNQPQHF. The DNA of the CDR3 is TGTGCCAGCAGTTTCCCACAGGAGAGCAATCAGCCCCAGCATTTT.

This clonotype was counted at least ten times. The rearrangement joins TRBV28 to TRBJ1-2; 8 bases agree with TRBD1. Germline-derived CDR1 and CDR2 are MDHEN and SYDVKM. V trimming: 9 bases; J trimming: 2 bases; junction bases outside the gene matches: 5. The CDR3 is 13 amino acids. CDR3 in amino acids: CASQGALNYGYTF. CDR3 in DNA: TGTGCCAGTCAGGGGGCCCTCAACTATGGCTACACCTTC.